The clone carrying this TCR beta chain was detected a few times. The record originates from a study of T-cell reconstitution after alpha-beta-depleted transplantation in children. Preparation of the TCRbeta library involved a method that used unique molecular identifiers. TCRdb itself ran the PCR reads through MiXCR, one entry per CDR3 protein. The repertoire holds some 280,000 distinct CDR3 sequences, with more than 8% as singletons. Germline CDR1 reads WSHSY; CDR2 reads SAAADI. V was trimmed by 3 bases and J by 5 bases, leaving 11 bases between them. The CDR3 runs 14 residues. This sequence originates from a human donor who donated a stem cell graft to a child with SCID. The rearrangement uses TRBV10-2 and TRBJ2-1; the D call may be TRBD1 or TRBD2 (5 bases each). The sample consisted of PBMCs from the stem cell graft donor, taken from the stem cell graft. Written as DNA, the CDR3 is TGCGCCAGCAGTGACAGAGGGGAGAACAATGAGCAGTTCTTC. Its translation is CASSDRGENNEQFF.